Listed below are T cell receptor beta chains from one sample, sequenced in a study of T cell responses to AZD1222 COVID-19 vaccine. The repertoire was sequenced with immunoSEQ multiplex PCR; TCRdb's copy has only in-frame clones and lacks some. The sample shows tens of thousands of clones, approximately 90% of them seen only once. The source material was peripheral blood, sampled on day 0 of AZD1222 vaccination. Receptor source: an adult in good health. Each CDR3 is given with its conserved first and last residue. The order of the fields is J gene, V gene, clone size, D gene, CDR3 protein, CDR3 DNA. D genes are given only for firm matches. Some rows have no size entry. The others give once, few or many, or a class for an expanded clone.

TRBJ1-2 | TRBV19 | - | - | CASSIPGLAYGYTF | TGTGCCAGTAGTATACCGGGCCTGGCCTATGGCTACACCTTC
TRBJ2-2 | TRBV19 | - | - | CASSASGTSNTGELFF | TGTGCCAGTAGCGCATCCGGGACATCGAACACCGGGGAGCTGTTTTTT
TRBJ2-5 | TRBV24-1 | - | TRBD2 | CATTSTGGSETQYF | TGTGCCACCACCTCCACGGGAGGAAGTGAGACCCAGTACTTC
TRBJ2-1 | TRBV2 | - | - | CASSEEVIYNEQFF | TGTGCCAGCAGTGAAGAGGTAATCTACAATGAGCAGTTCTTC
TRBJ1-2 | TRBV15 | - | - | CATSRDGVVEGTGGYTF | TGTGCCACCAGCAGAGATGGGGTCGTGGAGGGCACGGGTGGCTACACCTTC
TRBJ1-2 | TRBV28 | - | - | CASRNPGAGDNYGYTF | TGTGCCAGCAGGAACCCCGGCGCAGGGGATAACTATGGCTACACCTTC
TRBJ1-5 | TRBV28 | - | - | CASSLRLGQPQHF | TGTGCCAGCAGTTTAAGGCTCGGTCAGCCCCAGCATTTT
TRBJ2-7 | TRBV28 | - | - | CASSFTGIPEQYF | TGTGCCAGCAGTTTCACAGGGATACCCGAGCAGTACTTC
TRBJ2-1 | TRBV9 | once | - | CASSLKNEQFF | TGTGCCAGCAGCCTTAAAAATGAGCAGTTCTTC
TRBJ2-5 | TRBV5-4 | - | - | CASSFPRETQYF | TGTGCCAGCAGCTTCCCAAGGGAGACCCAGTACTTC
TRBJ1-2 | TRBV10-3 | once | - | CAIGEGGYTF | TGTGCCATCGGAGAGGGGGGCTACACCTTC
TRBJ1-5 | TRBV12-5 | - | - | CASGYFRQPQHF | TGTGCTAGTGGTTACTTTCGACAGCCCCAGCATTTT